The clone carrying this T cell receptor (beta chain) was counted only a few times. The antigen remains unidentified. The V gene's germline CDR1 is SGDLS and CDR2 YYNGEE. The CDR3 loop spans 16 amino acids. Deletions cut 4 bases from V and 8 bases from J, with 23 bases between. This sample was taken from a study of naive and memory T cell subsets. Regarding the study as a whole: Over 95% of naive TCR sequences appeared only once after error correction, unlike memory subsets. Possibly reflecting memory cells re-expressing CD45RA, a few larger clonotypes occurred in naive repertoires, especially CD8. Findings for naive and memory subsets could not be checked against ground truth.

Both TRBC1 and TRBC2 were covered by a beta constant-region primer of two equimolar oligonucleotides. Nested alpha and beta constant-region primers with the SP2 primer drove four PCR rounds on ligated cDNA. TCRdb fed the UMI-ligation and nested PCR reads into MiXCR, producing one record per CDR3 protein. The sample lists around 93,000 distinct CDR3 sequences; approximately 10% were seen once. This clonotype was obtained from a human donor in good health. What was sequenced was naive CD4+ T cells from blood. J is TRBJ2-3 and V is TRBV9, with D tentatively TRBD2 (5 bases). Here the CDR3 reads CASSPPAIGVGSTQYF. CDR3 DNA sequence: TGTGCCAGCAGCCCCCCGGCGATCGGGGTGGGAAGTACGCAGTATTTT.